A single sample gave rise to the 21 T cell receptor beta chains below, sequenced in a study of blood T cell repertoires in COVID-19. The repertoire was sequenced with immunoSEQ multiplex PCR; TCRdb's copy has only in-frame clones and lacks some. The sample gives tens of thousands of clones, around 90% of which show up once; 1.5% is in the top ten. Sequencing used peripheral blood. The receptors here all came from a human donor with active COVID-19. The donor label of this sample is uncertain.

The chain employs TRBV10-1 and TRBJ2-7; 9 nucleotides line up with TRBD2. The germline V gene encodes CDR1 WNHNN and CDR2 SYGVQD (reference sequence). J gave up 5 bases and V 5 bases, and 7 bases lay outside the gene matches. The CDR3 is 14 amino acids. Written as DNA, the CDR3 is TGCGCCAGCAGTCGCGGGGGGGCCGTAAACGAGCAGTACTTC. Translating it yields CASSRGGAVNEQYF.

In this sample, this clone turned up once. V usage is TRBV2 and J usage is TRBJ1-1, with D uncertain. The CDR3 contains 12 residues. V shed 1 base and J shed 5 bases, with 5 bases lying between them. Germline CDR1 reads SNHLY; CDR2 reads FYNNEI. CDR3 in amino acids: CASSEGRTEAFF. CDR3 sequence (DNA): TGTGCCAGCAGTGAAGGGAGGACTGAAGCTTTCTTT.

V is TRBV6-5 and J is TRBJ1-1; 7 bases map to TRBD1. The CDR3 runs to 16 residues. V was clipped by 0 bases and J by 11 bases; unmatched bases: 15. From germline, CDR1 is MNHEY and CDR2 SVGAGI. CDR3 residues: CASSYSFTGTAKAAFF. The CDR3 bases are TGTGCCAGCAGTTACTCTTTTACCGGGACAGCCAAGGCTGCTTTCTTT.

V is TRBV11-2 and J is TRBJ2-7; the D gene is possibly TRBD1 (6 bases). The CDR3 contains 16 residues. V was shortened by 3 bases and J by 0 bases, with 15 bases between the two germline ends. Germline V lookup: CDR1 SGHAT, CDR2 FQNNGV. CDR3 DNA: TGTGCCAGCAGCTTCCCACGACAGGAGATCTCCTACGAGCAGTACTTC. Protein product: CASSFPRQEISYEQYF.

The chain couples TRBV10-3 to TRBJ2-7; tentatively, D is TRBD1 (5 bases). CDR1 is ENHRY, CDR2 SYGVKD, per germline. There are 16 residues in the CDR3. Between the trimmed V and J ends, which lost 2 bases and 2 bases, there was a span of 16 bases. CDR3 in DNA: TGTGCCATCAGTGAGCCAACCAACAGGAAGGCCTACGAGCAGTACTTC. Its translation is CAISEPTNRKAYEQYF.

This chain connects TRBV3-1 (or the pseudogene TRBV3-2) to TRBJ1-2, with a tentative D call TRBD1 (5 bases). Germline CDR1 is LGHDT and CDR2 is YNNKEL (reference sequence). V gave up 0 bases and J gave up 4 bases, with 9 bases separating them. The CDR3 covers 14 residues. The chain's CDR3 is CASSQEQGLYGYTF. CDR3 coding DNA: TGTGCCAGCAGCCAAGAGCAGGGACTCTATGGCTACACCTTC.

The rearrangement joins TRBV18 to TRBJ1-1; D not certain. V was shortened by 3 bases and J by 1 base, with 9 bases between the two germline ends. CDR3 size: 14 residues. From germline, CDR1 is KGHSH and CDR2 LQKENI. The CDR3 loop reads CASSPEIGNTEAFF. In DNA, the CDR3 is TGTGCCAGCTCACCGGAGATAGGGAACACTGAAGCTTTCTTT.

Of note for this clone: Other nucleotide sequences in the sample specify the same CDR3. V is TRBV7-2 and J is TRBJ1-3, with D possibly TRBD1 on 5 matching bases. The ends were cut back, 2 bases at V and 0 bases at J, with 8 bases in the middle. Germline CDR1 reads SGHTA; CDR2 reads FQGNSA. This CDR3 contains 15 residues. As DNA, the CDR3 is TGTGCCAGCAGCTTAAGGCAGGGCTCTGGAAACACCATATATTTT. Its translation: CASSLRQGSGNTIYF.

This chain links TRBV9 with TRBJ2-2; TRBD2 might be the D (5 bases). From germline, CDR1 is SGDLS and CDR2 YYNGEE. The CDR3 covers 17 residues. Trimming took off 0 bases at V and 0 bases at J, with 12 bases between the two ends. This CDR3 is CASSVGGGGANTGELFF. The CDR3 region has the DNA TGTGCCAGCAGCGTAGGGGGTGGAGGCGCGAACACCGGGGAGCTGTTTTTT.

The chain uses TRBV7-9 and TRBJ1-2, with unresolved D. V gave up 8 bases and J gave up 1 base, with 14 bases separating them. The CDR3 has 14 residues. Germline values: CDR1 SEHNR, CDR2 FQNEAQ (reference sequence). For the CDR3, the DNA is TGTGCCAGCTCTTTCGGACTGCTTAACTATGGCTACACCTTC. It yields the protein CASSFGLLNYGYTF.

The chain combines TRBV28 with TRBJ2-5; 8 bases line up with TRBD2. The CDR3 runs 14 residues. Trimming took 5 bases from V and 2 from J; bases not matched to a gene: 4. Looked up from germline, CDR1 is MDHEN and CDR2 is SYDVKM. The DNA for the CDR3 is TGTGCCAGCAGTATGACTAGCGAACAAGAGACCCAGTACTTC. Translated: CASSMTSEQETQYF.

The V call is TRBV7-2, the J call TRBJ1-4, with D possibly matching TRBD1 (5 bases). The CDR3 has 14 amino acids. In germline, CDR1 is SGHTA, CDR2 FQGNSA. Trimming took 6 bases from V and 5 from J, leaving 13 bases between them. The DNA for the CDR3 is TGTGCCAGCAGGGGAAGACAGAGCAATGAAAAACTGTTTTTT. Translated: CASRGRQSNEKLFF.

The rearrangement joins TRBV19 to TRBJ2-3; TRBD1 matches 11 bases. Germline CDR1 is LNHDA and CDR2 is SQIVND (reference sequence). CDR3 length: 15 amino acids. V was clipped by 7 bases and J by 6 bases; unmatched bases: 9. CDR3 sequence: CASTLGTGGLDTQYF. CDR3 sequence (DNA): TGTGCCAGTACCCTAGGGACAGGGGGACTCGATACGCAGTATTTT.

This chain connects TRBV5-4 to TRBJ1-2; 10 positions match TRBD1. Trimming took 4 bases from V and 4 from J; bases not matched to a gene: 7. The CDR3 runs 15 residues. Germline V gene data show CDR1 as SGHNT and CDR2 as YYREEE (reference sequence). CDR3 in DNA: TGTGCCAGCAGCGCCGGGACAGGGGCATTCTATGGCTACACCTTC. It translates to CASSAGTGAFYGYTF.

This clone was counted between two and nine times. The chain uses TRBV27 and TRBJ1-5; unclear D gene. CDR3 length equals 14 residues. The V gene lost 5 bases and the J gene lost 0 bases, with 8 bases spanning the gap. CDR1 and CDR2 from the germline V gene are MNHEY and SMNVEV (reference sequence). This CDR3 reads CASSPGYSNQPQHF. The CDR3 coding sequence is TGTGCCAGCAGTCCGGGTTATAGCAATCAGCCCCAGCATTTT.

This clone was observed a single time. The chain links TRBV27 to TRBJ1-2; perhaps TRBD1 as D (5 bases). V gave up 8 bases and J gave up 3 bases, with 19 bases separating them. Germline CDR1 MNHEY, CDR2 SMNVEV (reference sequence). The length of the CDR3 is 15 residues. The CDR3 sequence: CASSQGWEAYYGYTF. The CDR3, as DNA: TGTGCCAGCTCTCAGGGCTGGGAGGCGTACTATGGCTACACCTTC.

The V and J genes are TRBV28 and TRBJ2-5; 11 nucleotides agree with TRBD2. CDR1 and CDR2 from the germline V gene are MDHEN and SYDVKM. The V segment lost 5 bases and the J segment 1 base; nucleotides outside the gene matches: 12. The CDR3 contains 18 residues. CDR3 sequence (DNA): TGTGCCAGCAGTAACCCCAGACTAGCGGGGCTACTCCAAGAGACCCAGTACTTC. Amino acids: CASSNPRLAGLLQETQYF.

The gene calls are TRBV25-1 and TRBJ2-1, with TRBD2 matching 7 bases. Trimming at V came to 6 bases and at J to 10 bases, leaving 9 bases not matched to a gene. The CDR3 totals 13 residues. CDR1 is MGHDK, CDR2 SYGVNS, per germline. Written as DNA, the CDR3 is TGTGCCAGCAGATTAAACCAGGGAGGGGAGCAGTTCTTC. Its translation: CASRLNQGGEQFF.

This clone was recorded once. The J gene is TRBJ1-1, the V gene TRBV27; no reliable D call. Germline lookup yields CDR1 MNHEY and CDR2 SMNVEV (reference sequence). This CDR3 has 14 amino acids. Trimming left V 0 bases short and J 1 base short, with 6 bases between. DNA of the CDR3: TGTGCCAGCAGTTTATCTCCGAGGAACACTGAAGCTTTCTTT. Amino acids: CASSLSPRNTEAFF.

The chain links TRBV6-2 or TRBV6-3 to TRBJ2-5; 7 bases match TRBD1. Germline trimming cut 5 bases from V and 2 bases from J; bases unmatched to any gene: 5. The CDR3 has 14 residues. The germline CDR1 and CDR2 sequences are MNHEY and SVGEGT. CDR3 protein: CASSRDSQQETQYF. CDR3 sequence (DNA): TGTGCCAGCAGTCGGGACAGCCAACAAGAGACCCAGTACTTC.

CDR3 in amino acids: CASRDRGTGELFF. DNA for the CDR3: TGCGCCAGCAGAGACAGGGGTACCGGGGAGCTGTTTTTT. The chain combines TRBV5-1 with TRBJ2-2; 8 bases agree with TRBD1. The CDR3 length is 13 residues. Germline V gene lookup returns CDR1 SGHRS and CDR2 YFSETQ. The V segment lost 5 bases and the J segment 5 bases; nucleotides outside the gene matches: 2.